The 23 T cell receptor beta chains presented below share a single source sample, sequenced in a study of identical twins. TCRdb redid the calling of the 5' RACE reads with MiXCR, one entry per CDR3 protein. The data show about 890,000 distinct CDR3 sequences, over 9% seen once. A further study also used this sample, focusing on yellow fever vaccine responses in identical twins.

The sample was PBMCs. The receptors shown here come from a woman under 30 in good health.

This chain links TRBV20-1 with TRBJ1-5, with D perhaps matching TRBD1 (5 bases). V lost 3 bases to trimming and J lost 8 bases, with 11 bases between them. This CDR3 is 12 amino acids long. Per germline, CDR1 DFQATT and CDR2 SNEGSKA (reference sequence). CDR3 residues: CSASQGDEPQHF. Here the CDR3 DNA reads TGCAGTGCTAGCCAGGGAGATGAGCCCCAGCATTTT.

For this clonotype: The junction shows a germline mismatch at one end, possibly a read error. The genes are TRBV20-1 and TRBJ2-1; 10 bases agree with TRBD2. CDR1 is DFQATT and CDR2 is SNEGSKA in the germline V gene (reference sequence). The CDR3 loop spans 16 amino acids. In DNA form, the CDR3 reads TGCAGTGCCAGAGGAGGGACTAGCGATTGGCGCAATGAGCAGTTCTTC. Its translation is CSARGGTSDWRNEQFF.

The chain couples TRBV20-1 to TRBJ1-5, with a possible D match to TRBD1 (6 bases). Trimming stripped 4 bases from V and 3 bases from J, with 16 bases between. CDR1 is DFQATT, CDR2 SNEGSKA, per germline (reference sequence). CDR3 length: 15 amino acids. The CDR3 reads CSANSGTRHNQPQHF. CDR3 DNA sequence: TGCAGTGCTAATTCCGGGACAAGGCACAATCAGCCCCAGCATTTT.

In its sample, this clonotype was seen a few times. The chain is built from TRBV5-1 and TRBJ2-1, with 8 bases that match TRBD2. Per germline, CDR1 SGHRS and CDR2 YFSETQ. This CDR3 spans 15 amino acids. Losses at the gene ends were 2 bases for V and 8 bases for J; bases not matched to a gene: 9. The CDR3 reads CASSLSGSLVDEQFF. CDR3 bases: TGCGCCAGCAGCTTAAGCGGGAGCCTCGTCGATGAGCAGTTCTTC.

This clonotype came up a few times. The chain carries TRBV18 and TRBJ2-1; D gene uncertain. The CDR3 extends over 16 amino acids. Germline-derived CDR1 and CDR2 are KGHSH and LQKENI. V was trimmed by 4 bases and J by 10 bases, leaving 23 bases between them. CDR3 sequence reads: CASSRNPAFLLGEQFF. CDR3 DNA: TGTGCCAGCTCACGCAACCCTGCTTTCCTGCTAGGAGAGCAGTTCTTC.

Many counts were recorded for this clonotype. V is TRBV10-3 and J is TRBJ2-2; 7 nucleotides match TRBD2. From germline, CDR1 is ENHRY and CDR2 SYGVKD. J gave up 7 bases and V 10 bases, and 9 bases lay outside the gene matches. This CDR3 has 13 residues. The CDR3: CATASLAIGELFF. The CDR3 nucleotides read TGTGCCACCGCATCACTAGCGATCGGGGAGCTGTTTTTT.

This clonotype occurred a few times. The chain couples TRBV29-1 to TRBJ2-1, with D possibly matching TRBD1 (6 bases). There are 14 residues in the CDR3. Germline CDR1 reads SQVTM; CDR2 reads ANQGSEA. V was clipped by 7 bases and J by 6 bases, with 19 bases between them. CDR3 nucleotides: TGCAGCGCCCCGAGGCCGGACAGAACCAATGAGCAGTTCTTC. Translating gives CSAPRPDRTNEQFF.

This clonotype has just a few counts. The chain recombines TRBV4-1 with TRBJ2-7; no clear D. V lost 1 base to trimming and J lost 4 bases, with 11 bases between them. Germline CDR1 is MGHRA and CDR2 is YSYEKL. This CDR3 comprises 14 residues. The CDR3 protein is CASSQAPRNYEQYF. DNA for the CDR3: TGCGCCAGCAGCCAAGCGCCTCGAAATTACGAGCAGTACTTC.

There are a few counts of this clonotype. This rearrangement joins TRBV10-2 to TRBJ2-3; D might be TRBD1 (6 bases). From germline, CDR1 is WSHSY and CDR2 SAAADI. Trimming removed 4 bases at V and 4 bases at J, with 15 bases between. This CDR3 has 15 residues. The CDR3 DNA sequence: TGCGCCAGCAGTGGGTCAGGGGCAGTGTCAGATACGCAGTATTTT. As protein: CASSGSGAVSDTQYF.

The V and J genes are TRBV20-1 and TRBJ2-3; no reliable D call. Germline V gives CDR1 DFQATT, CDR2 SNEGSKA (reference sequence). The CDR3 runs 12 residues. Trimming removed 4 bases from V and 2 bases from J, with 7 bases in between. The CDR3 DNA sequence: TGCAGTGCTAACCCTTTCACAGATACGCAGTATTTT. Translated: CSANPFTDTQYF.

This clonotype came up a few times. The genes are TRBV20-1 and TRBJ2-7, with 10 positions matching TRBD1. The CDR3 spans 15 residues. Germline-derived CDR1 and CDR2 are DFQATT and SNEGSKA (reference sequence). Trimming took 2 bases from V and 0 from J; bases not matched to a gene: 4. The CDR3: CSARRTGGSSYEQYV. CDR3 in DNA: TGCAGTGCTAGACGGACAGGGGGGAGCTCCTACGAGCAGTACGTC.

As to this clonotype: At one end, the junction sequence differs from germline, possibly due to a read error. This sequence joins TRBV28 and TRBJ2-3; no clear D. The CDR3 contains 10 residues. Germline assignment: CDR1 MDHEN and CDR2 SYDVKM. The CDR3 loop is CASSLNPMNF. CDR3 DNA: TGTGCCAGCAGTTTAAACCCCATGAATTTT. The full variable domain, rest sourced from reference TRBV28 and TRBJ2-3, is DVKVTQSSRYLVKRTGEKVFLECVQDMDHENMFWYRQDPGLGLRLIYFSYDVKMKEKGDIPEGYSVSREKKERFSLILESASTNQTSMYLCASSLNPMNFGPGTRLTVL.

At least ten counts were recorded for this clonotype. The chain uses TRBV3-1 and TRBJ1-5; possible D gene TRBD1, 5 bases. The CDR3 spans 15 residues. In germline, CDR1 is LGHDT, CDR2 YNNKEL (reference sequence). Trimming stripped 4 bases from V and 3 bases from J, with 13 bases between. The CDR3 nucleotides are TGTGCCAGCAGCCTCGGGACGGTGACCAATCAGCCCCAGCATTTT. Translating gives CASSLGTVTNQPQHF. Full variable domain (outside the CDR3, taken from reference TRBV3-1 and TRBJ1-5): DTAVSQTPKYLVTQMGNDKSIKCEQNLGHDTMYWYKQDSKKFLKIMFSYNNKELIINETVPNRFSPKSPDKAHLNLHINSLELGDSAVYFCASSLGTVTNQPQHFGDGTRLSIL.

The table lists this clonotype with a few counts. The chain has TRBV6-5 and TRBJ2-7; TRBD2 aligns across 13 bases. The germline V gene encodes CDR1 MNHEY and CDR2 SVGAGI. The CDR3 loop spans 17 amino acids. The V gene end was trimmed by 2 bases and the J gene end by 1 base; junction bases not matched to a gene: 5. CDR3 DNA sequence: TGTGCCAGCAGTTACGGGACTAGCGGGAACCCATCCTACGAGCAGTACTTC. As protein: CASSYGTSGNPSYEQYF.

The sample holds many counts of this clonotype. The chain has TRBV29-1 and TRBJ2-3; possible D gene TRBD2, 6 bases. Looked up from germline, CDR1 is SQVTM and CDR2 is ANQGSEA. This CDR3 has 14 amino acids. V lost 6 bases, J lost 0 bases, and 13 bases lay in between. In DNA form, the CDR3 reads TGCAGCGTGGGGGACGGGACTAGCACAGATACGCAGTATTTT. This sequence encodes CSVGDGTSTDTQYF.

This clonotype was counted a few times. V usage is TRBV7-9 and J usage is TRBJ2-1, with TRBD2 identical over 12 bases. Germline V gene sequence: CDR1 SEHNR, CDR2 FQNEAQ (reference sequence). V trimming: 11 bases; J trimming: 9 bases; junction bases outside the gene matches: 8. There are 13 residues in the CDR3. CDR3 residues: CASRLAGGPEQFF. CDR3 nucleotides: TGTGCCTCCAGGCTAGCGGGGGGGCCTGAGCAGTTCTTC.

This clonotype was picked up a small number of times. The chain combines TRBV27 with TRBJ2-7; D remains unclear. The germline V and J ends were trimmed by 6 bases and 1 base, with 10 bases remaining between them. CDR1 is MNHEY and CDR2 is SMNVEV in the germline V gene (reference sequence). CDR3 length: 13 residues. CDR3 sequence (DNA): TGTGCCAGCAGAAGGATAGGGTCCTACGAGCAGTACGTC. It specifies CASRRIGSYEQYV.

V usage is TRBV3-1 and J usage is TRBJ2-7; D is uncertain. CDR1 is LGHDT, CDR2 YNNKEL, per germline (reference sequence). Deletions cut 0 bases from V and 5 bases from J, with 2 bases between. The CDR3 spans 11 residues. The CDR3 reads CASSQENEQYF. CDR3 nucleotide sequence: TGTGCCAGCAGCCAAGAGAACGAGCAGTACTTC.

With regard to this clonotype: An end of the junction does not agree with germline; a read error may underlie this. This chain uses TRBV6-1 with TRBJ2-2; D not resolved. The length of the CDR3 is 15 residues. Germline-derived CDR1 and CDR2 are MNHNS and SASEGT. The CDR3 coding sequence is TGTGCCAGCAGTGAAGACGCCTTTAGCACCTGGGAGCTGTTTTTT. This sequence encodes CASSEDAFSTWELFF.

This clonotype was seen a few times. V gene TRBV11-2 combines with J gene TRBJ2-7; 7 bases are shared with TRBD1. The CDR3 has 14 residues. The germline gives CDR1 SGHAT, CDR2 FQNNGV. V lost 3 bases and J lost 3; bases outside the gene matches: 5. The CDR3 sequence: CASSFGQGVYEQYV. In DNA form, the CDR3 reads TGTGCCAGCAGCTTTGGTCAGGGGGTCTACGAGCAGTACGTC.

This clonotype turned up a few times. Written as DNA, the CDR3 is TGCAGTGCTGACATCTCTGACAGGGGGTTCTACGAGCAGTACTTC. Protein sequence: CSADISDRGFYEQYF. This chain connects TRBV20-1 to TRBJ2-7; 9 nucleotides match TRBD1. Germline CDR1 is DFQATT and CDR2 is SNEGSKA (reference sequence). J gave up 3 bases and V 5 bases, and 11 bases lay outside the gene matches. The CDR3 contains 15 residues.

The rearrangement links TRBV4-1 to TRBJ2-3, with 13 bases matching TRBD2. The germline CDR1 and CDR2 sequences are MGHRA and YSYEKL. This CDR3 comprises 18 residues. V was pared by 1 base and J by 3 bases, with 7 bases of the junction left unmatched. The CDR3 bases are TGCGCCAGCAGCCAAGGTTGGACTAGCGGGAGTATTACAGATACGCAGTATTTT. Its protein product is CASSQGWTSGSITDTQYF.

Here the CDR3 reads CASSQGAGVVNQPQHF. The CDR3 region has the DNA TGTGCCAGCAGCCAAGGGGCAGGTGTAGTGAATCAGCCCCAGCATTTT. This rearrangement joins TRBV3-1 to TRBJ1-5; no reliable D call. This CDR3 has 16 residues. Trimming removed 1 base at V and 4 bases at J, with 14 bases between. The germline gives CDR1 LGHDT, CDR2 YNNKEL (reference sequence).